A selection of T cell receptor beta chains follows, all from one sample in a study of control samples from healthy donors and cancer patients. The repertoire was sequenced with immunoSEQ multiplex PCR; TCRdb's copy has only in-frame clones and lacks some. The sample includes some 100,000 clones, approximately 95% of them seen just once. Sequenced: blood. All receptors derive from a man between 18 and 29 years old in good health. Each CDR3 is given with its conserved first and last residue. D genes are given only for firm matches. The listing skips clone size in some rows; elsewhere it reads once, few, many or a size class.

v_gene: TRBV5-1; d_gene: NA; j_gene: TRBJ1-2; abundance: NA; CDR3aa: CASSSQGGGYGYTF; CDR3nt: TGCGCCAGCAGCTCTCAAGGAGGGGGCTATGGCTACACCTTC
v_gene: TRBV9; d_gene: NA; j_gene: TRBJ1-4; abundance: NA; CDR3aa: CASSGPAGELFF; CDR3nt: TGTGCCAGCAGCGGACCAGCAGGGGAACTGTTTTTT
v_gene: TRBV19; d_gene: NA; j_gene: TRBJ1-2; abundance: NA; CDR3aa: CASSIARVNYGYTF; CDR3nt: TGTGCCAGTAGTATAGCTCGAGTTAACTATGGCTACACCTTC
v_gene: TRBV7-9; d_gene: NA; j_gene: TRBJ1-1; abundance: NA; CDR3aa: CASRVGGTEAFF; CDR3nt: TGTGCCAGCAGGGTGGGAGGCACTGAAGCTTTCTTT
v_gene: TRBV4-2; d_gene: NA; j_gene: TRBJ1-4; abundance: NA; CDR3aa: CASRTVGGNEKLFF; CDR3nt: TGTGCCAGCAGAACGGTTGGCGGGAATGAAAAACTGTTTTTT
v_gene: TRBV7-8; d_gene: NA; j_gene: TRBJ1-2; abundance: NA; CDR3aa: CASSVPPGYGYTF; CDR3nt: TGTGCCAGCAGCGTACCGCCGGGCTATGGCTACACCTTC
v_gene: TRBV4-3; d_gene: NA; j_gene: TRBJ1-4; abundance: NA; CDR3aa: CASSQDNGGRREKLFF; CDR3nt: TGCGCCAGCAGCCAAGATAACGGGGGGCGCCGAGAAAAACTGTTTTTT
v_gene: TRBV5-4; d_gene: NA; j_gene: TRBJ1-3; abundance: NA; CDR3aa: CASSDDPGNTIYF; CDR3nt: TGTGCCAGCAGCGACGATCCTGGAAACACCATATATTTT
v_gene: TRBV5-6; d_gene: TRBD1; j_gene: TRBJ1-1; abundance: NA; CDR3aa: CASSQDRATEAFF; CDR3nt: TGTGCCAGCAGCCAAGACAGGGCCACTGAAGCTTTCTTT
v_gene: TRBV7-8; d_gene: TRBD1; j_gene: TRBJ1-6; abundance: NA; CDR3aa: CASSRGQAERSPLHF; CDR3nt: TGTGCCAGCAGCCGGGGACAGGCAGAGAGGTCACCCCTCCACTTT
v_gene: TRBV6-2/TRBV6-3; d_gene: TRBD2; j_gene: TRBJ2-3; abundance: NA; CDR3aa: CASSYDTIGTTSSTDTQYF; CDR3nt: TGTGCCAGCAGTTACGACACCATCGGGACTACCTCTAGCACAGATACGCAGTATTTT
v_gene: TRBV7-9; d_gene: NA; j_gene: TRBJ2-1; abundance: NA; CDR3aa: CASGPQGRLSYNEQFF; CDR3nt: TGTGCCAGCGGCCCACAGGGGAGGTTATCCTACAATGAGCAGTTCTTC
v_gene: TRBV19; d_gene: TRBD2; j_gene: TRBJ2-7; abundance: NA; CDR3aa: CASSTDTSGGPSYEQYF; CDR3nt: TGTGCCAGTAGTACCGATACTAGCGGGGGTCCGTCCTACGAGCAGTACTTC
v_gene: TRBV2; d_gene: NA; j_gene: TRBJ1-1; abundance: NA; CDR3aa: CATKGQIGNTEAFF; CDR3nt: TGTGCCACTAAGGGTCAGATCGGGAACACTGAAGCTTTCTTT
v_gene: TRBV3-1/TRBV3-2; d_gene: NA; j_gene: TRBJ2-7; abundance: NA; CDR3aa: CASSPRQSYEQYF; CDR3nt: TGTGCCAGCAGCCCCAGACAGTCCTACGAGCAGTACTTC
v_gene: TRBV19; d_gene: TRBD1; j_gene: TRBJ1-2; abundance: few; CDR3aa: CASRDRARGINYGYTF; CDR3nt: TGTGCCAGCCGGGACAGGGCACGAGGAATTAACTATGGCTACACCTTC
v_gene: TRBV9; d_gene: NA; j_gene: TRBJ2-5; abundance: NA; CDR3aa: CASSVALVEPQETQYF; CDR3nt: TGTGCCAGCAGCGTAGCGCTAGTGGAACCACAAGAGACCCAGTACTTC
v_gene: TRBV20-1; d_gene: NA; j_gene: TRBJ1-1; abundance: NA; CDR3aa: CSASDFSENTEAFF; CDR3nt: TGCAGTGCTAGTGATTTCTCGGAGAACACTGAAGCTTTCTTT
v_gene: TRBV7-8; d_gene: NA; j_gene: TRBJ1-3; abundance: NA; CDR3aa: CASSLDQGWGNTIYF; CDR3nt: TGTGCCAGCAGCTTAGATCAGGGTTGGGGAAACACCATATATTTT
v_gene: TRBV5-6; d_gene: NA; j_gene: TRBJ1-6; abundance: NA; CDR3aa: CASSSVLSPLHF; CDR3nt: TGTGCCAGCAGCTCTGTCTTGTCACCCCTCCACTTT
v_gene: TRBV2; d_gene: TRBD1; j_gene: TRBJ1-5; abundance: NA; CDR3aa: CASSIDLRTGGNQPQHF; CDR3nt: TGTGCCAGCAGTATCGACTTGAGGACAGGGGGAAATCAGCCCCAGCATTTT
v_gene: TRBV7-9; d_gene: TRBD1; j_gene: TRBJ1-5; abundance: NA; CDR3aa: CASSRGQGRQPQHF; CDR3nt: TGTGCCAGCAGCCGGGGACAGGGGAGACAGCCCCAGCATTTT
v_gene: TRBV5-1; d_gene: NA; j_gene: TRBJ1-2; abundance: NA; CDR3aa: CASSDAHSNYGYTF; CDR3nt: TGCGCCAGCAGCGACGCCCACAGCAACTATGGCTACACCTTC
v_gene: TRBV7-2; d_gene: TRBD2; j_gene: TRBJ2-1; abundance: NA; CDR3aa: CASSLAVLAGVNEQFF; CDR3nt: TGTGCCAGCAGCTTAGCGGTCCTAGCGGGAGTAAATGAGCAGTTCTTC
v_gene: TRBV6-4; d_gene: NA; j_gene: TRBJ2-3; abundance: NA; CDR3aa: CASSFRPTDTQYF; CDR3nt: TGTGCCAGCAGTTTCCGACCCACAGATACGCAGTATTTT
v_gene: TRBV29-1; d_gene: NA; j_gene: TRBJ1-1; abundance: NA; CDR3aa: CSVMRGAEAFF; CDR3nt: TGCAGCGTGATGCGGGGAGCCGAAGCTTTCTTT
v_gene: TRBV7-2; d_gene: TRBD2; j_gene: TRBJ2-7; abundance: NA; CDR3aa: CASSLGGTTEQYF; CDR3nt: TGTGCCAGCAGCTTAGGCGGGACTACCGAGCAGTACTTC